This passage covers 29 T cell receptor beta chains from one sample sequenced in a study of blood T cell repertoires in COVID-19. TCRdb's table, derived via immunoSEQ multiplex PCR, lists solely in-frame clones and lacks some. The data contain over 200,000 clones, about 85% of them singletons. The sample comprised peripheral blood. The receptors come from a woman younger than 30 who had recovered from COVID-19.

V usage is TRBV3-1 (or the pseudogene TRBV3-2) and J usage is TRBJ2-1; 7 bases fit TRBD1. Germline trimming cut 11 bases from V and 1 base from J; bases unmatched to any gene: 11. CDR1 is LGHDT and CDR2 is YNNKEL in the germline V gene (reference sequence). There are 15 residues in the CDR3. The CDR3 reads CAAGRGSSSYNEQFF. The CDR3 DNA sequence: TGTGCCGCGGGCAGGGGGTCCTCTTCCTACAATGAGCAGTTCTTC.

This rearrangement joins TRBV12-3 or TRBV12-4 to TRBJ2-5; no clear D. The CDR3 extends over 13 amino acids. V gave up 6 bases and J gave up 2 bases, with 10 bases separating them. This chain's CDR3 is CASSFGHQETQYF. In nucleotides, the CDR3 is TGTGCCAGCAGCTTCGGTCATCAAGAGACCCAGTACTTC.

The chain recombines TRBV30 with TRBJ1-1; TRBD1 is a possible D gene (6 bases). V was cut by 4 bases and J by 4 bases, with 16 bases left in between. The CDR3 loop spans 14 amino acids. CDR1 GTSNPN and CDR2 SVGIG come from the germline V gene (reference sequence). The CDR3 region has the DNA TGTGCCTGGAAGGGGGGGGTTTTGAGCACTGAAGCTTTCTTT. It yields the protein CAWKGGVLSTEAFF.

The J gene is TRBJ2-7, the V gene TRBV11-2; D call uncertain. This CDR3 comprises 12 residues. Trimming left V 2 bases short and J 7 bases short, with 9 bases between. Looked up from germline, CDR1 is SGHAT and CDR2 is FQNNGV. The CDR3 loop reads CASSLTPREQYF. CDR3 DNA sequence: TGTGCCAGCAGCTTAACTCCCAGGGAGCAGTACTTC.

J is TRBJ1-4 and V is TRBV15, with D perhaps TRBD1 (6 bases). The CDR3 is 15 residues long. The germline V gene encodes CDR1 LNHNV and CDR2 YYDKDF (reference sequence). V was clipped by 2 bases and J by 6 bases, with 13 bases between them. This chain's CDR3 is CATSRQGRHDEKLFF. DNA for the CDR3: TGTGCCACCAGCAGACAGGGGCGCCATGATGAAAAACTGTTTTTT.

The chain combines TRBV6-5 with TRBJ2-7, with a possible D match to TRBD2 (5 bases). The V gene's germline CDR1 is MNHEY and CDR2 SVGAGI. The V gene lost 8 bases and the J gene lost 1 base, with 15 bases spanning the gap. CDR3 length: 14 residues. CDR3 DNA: TGTGCCAGCGGAGGAGGAATTGAATCCTACGAGCAGTACTTC. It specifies CASGGGIESYEQYF.

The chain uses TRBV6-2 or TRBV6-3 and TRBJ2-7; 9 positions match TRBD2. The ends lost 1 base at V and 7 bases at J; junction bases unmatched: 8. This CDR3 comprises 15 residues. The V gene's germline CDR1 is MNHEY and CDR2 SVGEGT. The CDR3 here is CASSYFAGGPGEQYF. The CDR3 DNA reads TGTGCCAGCAGTTACTTTGCGGGAGGGCCGGGTGAGCAGTACTTC.

CDR3 in amino acids: CASSQDGGSGNTIYF. The CDR3 DNA reads as TGCGCCAGCAGCCAAGACGGGGGGTCTGGAAACACCATATATTTT. The V gene is TRBV4-3, the J gene TRBJ1-3, with D maybe TRBD1 (5 bases). CDR1 LGHNA and CDR2 YSLEER come from the germline V gene. V lost 0 bases and J lost 1, with 7 bases in between. The CDR3 length is 15 residues.

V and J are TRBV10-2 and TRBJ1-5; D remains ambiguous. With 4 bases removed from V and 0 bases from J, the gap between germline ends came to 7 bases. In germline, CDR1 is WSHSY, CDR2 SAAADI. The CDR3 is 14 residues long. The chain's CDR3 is CASSVVYSNQPQHF. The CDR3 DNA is TGCGCCAGCAGTGTGGTCTATAGCAATCAGCCCCAGCATTTT.

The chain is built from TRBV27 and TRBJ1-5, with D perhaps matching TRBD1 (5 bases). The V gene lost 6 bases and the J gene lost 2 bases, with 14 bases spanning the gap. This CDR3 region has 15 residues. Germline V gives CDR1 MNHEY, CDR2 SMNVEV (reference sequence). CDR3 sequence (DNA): TGTGCCAGCAGATCCAGGGAGGGAGGCAATCAGCCCCAGCATTTT. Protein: CASRSREGGNQPQHF.

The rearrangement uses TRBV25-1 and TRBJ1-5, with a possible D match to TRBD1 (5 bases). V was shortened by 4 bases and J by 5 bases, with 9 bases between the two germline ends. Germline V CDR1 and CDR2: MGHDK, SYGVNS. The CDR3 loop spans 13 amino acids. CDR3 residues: CASSVGGDQPQHF. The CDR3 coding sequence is TGTGCCAGCAGTGTGGGAGGGGATCAGCCCCAGCATTTT. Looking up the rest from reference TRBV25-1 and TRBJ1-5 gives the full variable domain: EADIYQTPRYLVIGTGKKITLECSQTMGHDKMYWYQQDPGMELHLIHYSYGVNSTEKGDLSSESTVSRIRTEHFPLTLESARPSHTSQYLCASSVGGDQPQHFGDGTRLSIL.

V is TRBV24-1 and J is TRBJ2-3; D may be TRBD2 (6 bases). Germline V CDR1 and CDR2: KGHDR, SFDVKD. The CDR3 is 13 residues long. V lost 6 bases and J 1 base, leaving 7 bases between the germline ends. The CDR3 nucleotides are TGTGCCACCAGTCCTAGCGGCACAGATACGCAGTATTTT. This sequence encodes CATSPSGTDTQYF.

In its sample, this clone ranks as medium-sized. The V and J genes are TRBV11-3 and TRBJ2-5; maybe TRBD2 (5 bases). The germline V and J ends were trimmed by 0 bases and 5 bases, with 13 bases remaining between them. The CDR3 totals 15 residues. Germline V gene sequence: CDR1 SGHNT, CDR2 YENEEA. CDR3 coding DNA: TGTGCCAGCAGCTTAGAGTCTAGCCTAGGGGAGACCCAGTACTTC. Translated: CASSLESSLGETQYF.

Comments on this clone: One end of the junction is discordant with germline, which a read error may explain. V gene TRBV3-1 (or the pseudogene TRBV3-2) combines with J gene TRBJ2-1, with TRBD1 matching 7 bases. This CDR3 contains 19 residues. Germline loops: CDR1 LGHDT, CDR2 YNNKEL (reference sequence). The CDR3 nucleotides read TGTGCCAGCAGCCAAAACCGGGACAGCCCTCTTCCGATTGACAATGGGCAGTTCTTC. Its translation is CASSQNRDSPLPIDNGQFF.

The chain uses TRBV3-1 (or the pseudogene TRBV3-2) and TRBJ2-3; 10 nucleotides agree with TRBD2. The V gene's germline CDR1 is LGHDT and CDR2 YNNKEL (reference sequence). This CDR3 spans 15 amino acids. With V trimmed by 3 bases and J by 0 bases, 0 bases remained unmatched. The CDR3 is CASSQTSGSTDTQYF. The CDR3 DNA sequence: TGTGCCAGCAGCCAGACTAGCGGGAGCACAGATACGCAGTATTTT.

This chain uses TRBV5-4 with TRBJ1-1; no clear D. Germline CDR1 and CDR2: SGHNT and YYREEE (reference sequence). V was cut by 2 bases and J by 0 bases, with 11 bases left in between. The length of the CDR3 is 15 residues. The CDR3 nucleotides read TGTGCCAGCAGCTTATCCGGAGTCATGAACACTGAAGCTTTCTTT. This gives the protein CASSLSGVMNTEAFF.

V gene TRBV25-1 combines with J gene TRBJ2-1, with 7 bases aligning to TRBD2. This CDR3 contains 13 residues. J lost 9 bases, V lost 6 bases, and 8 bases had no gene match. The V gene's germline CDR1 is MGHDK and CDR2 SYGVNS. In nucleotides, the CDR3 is TGTGCCAGCAGCCCCCTTGGGGGGGGTGAGCAGTTCTTC. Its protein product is CASSPLGGGEQFF.

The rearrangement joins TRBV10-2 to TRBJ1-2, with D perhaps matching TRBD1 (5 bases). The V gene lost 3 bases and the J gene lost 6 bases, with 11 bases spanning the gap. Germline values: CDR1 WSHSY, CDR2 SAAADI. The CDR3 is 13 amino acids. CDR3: CASSDQGLNGYTF. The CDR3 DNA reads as TGCGCCAGCAGTGATCAGGGACTCAATGGCTACACCTTC.

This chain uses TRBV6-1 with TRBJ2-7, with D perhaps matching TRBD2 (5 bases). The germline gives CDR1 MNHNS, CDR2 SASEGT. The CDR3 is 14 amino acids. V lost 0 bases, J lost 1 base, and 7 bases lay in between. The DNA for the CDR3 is TGTGCCAGCAGTGAAGCCGACTATTCCTACGAGCAGTACTTC. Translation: CASSEADYSYEQYF.

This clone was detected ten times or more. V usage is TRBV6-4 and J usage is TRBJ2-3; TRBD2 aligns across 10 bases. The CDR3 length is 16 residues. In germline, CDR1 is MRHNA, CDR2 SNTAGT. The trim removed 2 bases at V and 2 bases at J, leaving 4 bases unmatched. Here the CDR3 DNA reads TGTGCCAGCAGTGACGGAGGGACTAGCGACACAGATACGCAGTATTTT. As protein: CASSDGGTSDTDTQYF.

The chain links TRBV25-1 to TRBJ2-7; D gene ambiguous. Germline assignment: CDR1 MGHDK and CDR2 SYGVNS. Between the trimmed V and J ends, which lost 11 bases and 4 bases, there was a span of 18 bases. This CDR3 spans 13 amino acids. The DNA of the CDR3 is TGTGCCGTAAGCCCCACGCCCGCGTACGAGCAGTACTTC. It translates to CAVSPTPAYEQYF.

The DNA for the CDR3 is TGTGCCAGTGGGATTTTAGCGGGTACAGACAATGAGCAGTTCTTC. This gives the protein CASGILAGTDNEQFF. This sequence joins TRBV19 and TRBJ2-1; TRBD2 matches at 7 bases. The CDR3 is made up of 15 amino acids. Looked up from germline, CDR1 is LNHDA and CDR2 is SQIVND (reference sequence). Trimming took 8 bases from V and 5 from J; bases not matched to a gene: 12.

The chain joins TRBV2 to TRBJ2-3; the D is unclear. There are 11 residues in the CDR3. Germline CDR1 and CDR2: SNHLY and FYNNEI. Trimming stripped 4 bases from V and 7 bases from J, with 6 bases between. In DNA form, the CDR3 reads TGTGCCAGCAGTGTAGACTATACGCAGTATTTT. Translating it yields CASSVDYTQYF. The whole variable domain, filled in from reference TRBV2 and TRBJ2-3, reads EPEVTQTPSHQVTQMGQEVILRCVPISNHLYFYWYRQILGQKVEFLVSFYNNEISEKSEIFDDQFSVERPDGSNFTLKIRSTKLEDSAMYFCASSVDYTQYFGPGTRLTVL.

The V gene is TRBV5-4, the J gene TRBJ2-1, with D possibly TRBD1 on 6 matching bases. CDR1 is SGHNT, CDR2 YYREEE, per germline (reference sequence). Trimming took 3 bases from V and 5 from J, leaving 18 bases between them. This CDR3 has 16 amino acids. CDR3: CASSSTGTTANNEQFF. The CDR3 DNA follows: TGTGCCAGCAGCTCCACCGGGACAACAGCCAACAATGAGCAGTTCTTC.

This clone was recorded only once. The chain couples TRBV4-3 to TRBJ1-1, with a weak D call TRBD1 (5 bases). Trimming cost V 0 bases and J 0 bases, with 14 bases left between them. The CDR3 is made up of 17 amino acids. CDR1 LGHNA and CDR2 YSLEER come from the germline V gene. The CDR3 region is CASSQDWAGILNTEAFF. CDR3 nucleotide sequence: TGCGCCAGCAGCCAAGATTGGGCAGGGATCTTGAACACTGAAGCTTTCTTT.

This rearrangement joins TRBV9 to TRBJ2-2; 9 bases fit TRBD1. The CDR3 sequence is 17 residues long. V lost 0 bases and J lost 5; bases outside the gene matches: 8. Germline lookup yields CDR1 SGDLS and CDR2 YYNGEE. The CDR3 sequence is CASSVGGQGASTGELFF. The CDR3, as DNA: TGTGCCAGCAGCGTAGGGGGACAGGGCGCTAGTACCGGGGAGCTGTTTTTT.

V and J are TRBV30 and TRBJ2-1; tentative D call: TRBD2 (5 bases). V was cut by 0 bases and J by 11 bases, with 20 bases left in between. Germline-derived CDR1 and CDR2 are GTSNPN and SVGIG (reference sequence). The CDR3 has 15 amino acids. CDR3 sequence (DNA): TGTGCCTGGAGTGTTGGACTTCGAAAGACGACCCAGCAGTTCTTC. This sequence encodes CAWSVGLRKTTQQFF.

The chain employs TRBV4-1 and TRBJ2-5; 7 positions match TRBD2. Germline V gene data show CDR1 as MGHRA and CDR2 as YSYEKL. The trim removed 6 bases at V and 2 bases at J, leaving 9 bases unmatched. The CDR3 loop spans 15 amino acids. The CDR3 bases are TGCGCCAGCAGTTTGGCGGGAGTGGGGCAAGAGACCCAGTACTTC. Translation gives CASSLAGVGQETQYF.

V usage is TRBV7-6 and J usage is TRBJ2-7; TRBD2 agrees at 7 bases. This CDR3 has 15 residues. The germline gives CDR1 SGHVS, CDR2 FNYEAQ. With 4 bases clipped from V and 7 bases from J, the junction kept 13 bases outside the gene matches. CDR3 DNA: TGTGCCAGCAGCTCAGAGGTGGGAGGGACGGGAGAGCAGTACTTC. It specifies CASSSEVGGTGEQYF. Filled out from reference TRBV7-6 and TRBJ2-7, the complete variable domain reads GAGVSQSPRYKVTKRGQDVALRCDPISGHVSLYWYRQALGQGPEFLTYFNYEAQQDKSGLPNDRFSAERPEGSISTLTIQRTEQRDSAMYRCASSSEVGGTGEQYFGPGTRLTVT.